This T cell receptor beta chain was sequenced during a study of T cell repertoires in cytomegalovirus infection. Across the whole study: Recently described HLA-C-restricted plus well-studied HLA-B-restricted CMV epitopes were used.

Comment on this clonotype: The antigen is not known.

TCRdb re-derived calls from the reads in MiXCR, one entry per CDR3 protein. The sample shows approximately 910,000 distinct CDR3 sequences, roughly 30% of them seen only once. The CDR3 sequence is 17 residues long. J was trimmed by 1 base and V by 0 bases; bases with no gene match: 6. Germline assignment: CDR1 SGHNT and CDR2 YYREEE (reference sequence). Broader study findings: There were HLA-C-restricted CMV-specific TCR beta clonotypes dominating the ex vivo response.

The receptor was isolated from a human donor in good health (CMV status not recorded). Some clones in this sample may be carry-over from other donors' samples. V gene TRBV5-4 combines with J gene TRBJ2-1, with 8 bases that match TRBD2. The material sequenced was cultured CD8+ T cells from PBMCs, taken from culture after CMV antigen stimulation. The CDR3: CASSLVFGGDSYNEQFF. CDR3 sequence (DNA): TGTGCCAGCAGCTTGGTTTTCGGGGGGGATTCCTACAATGAGCAGTTCTTC.